These T cell receptor beta chains were read from a single sample in a study of cytomegalovirus exposure and HLA in healthy donors. Assay used: immunoSEQ multiplex PCR; TCRdb lists only in-frame clones, some missing. Among around 100,000 clones listed, approximately 73% were seen once. Material for sequencing was PBMCs. The receptors were gathered from a man between 35 and 55 years old in good health and CMV-seronegative. CDR3s include the opening cysteine and the closing phenylalanine or tryptophan. Fields, in order: J gene, D gene, clone size, V gene, CDR3 protein. D genes are given only for firm matches. Clone size is not always given. Where it is, it says once, few, many or a class for expanded clones.

TRBJ1-5 | TRBD1 | - | TRBV7-2 | CASSLRDRGFQPQHF
TRBJ2-2 | - | - | TRBV11-2 | CASSLETLPGGELFF
TRBJ1-4 | TRBD1 | - | TRBV4-3 | CASSLLGTGYEKLFF
TRBJ2-5 | TRBD2 | - | TRBV7-2 | CASSGGLAGDLQETQYF
TRBJ2-2 | TRBD2 | - | TRBV6-6 | CASRGGTSPTGELFF
TRBJ1-4 | - | once | TRBV27 | CASSLFVSPTSGREKLFF
TRBJ2-1 | TRBD1 | - | TRBV5-1 | CASSQIPGQTYNEQFF
TRBJ1-6 | - | - | TRBV4-2 | CASSQDPQGSYNSPLHF
TRBJ2-3 | TRBD1 | - | TRBV27 | CASSVRTGPDTQYF
TRBJ1-3 | TRBD1 | few | TRBV6-1 | CASSASDRHPSGNTIYF
TRBJ2-5 | TRBD1 | few | TRBV18 | CASSFTGTGGETQYF
TRBJ1-1 | - | - | TRBV5-6 | CASSLGAGLNTEAFF
TRBJ2-2 | TRBD2 | once | TRBV5-6 | CASSLDPSGDTGELFF
TRBJ2-2 | - | - | TRBV5-1 | CASTPGNTGELFF
TRBJ2-3 | TRBD2 | once | TRBV5-1 | CASSLGLAGPSTDTQYF
TRBJ2-1 | TRBD2 | - | TRBV2 | CASMKSPSGVLF
TRBJ2-3 | - | - | TRBV7-2 | CASTTTDTQYF
TRBJ1-5 | - | - | TRBV28 | CASSWARGPRGPQHF
TRBJ2-7 | TRBD2 | - | TRBV4-1 | CASRPAGGTYEQYF
TRBJ1-1 | - | - | TRBV6-5 | CASSYWGVEWGTEAFF
TRBJ2-7 | TRBD1 | few | TRBV4-1 | CASSHRGRKNEQYF
TRBJ2-1 | TRBD1 | once | TRBV13 | CASSWWTGPNEQFF
TRBJ1-2 | - | - | TRBV18 | CASSPRTRPTNYGYTF
TRBJ2-7 | - | few | TRBV27 | CASSQGGYEQYF
TRBJ2-5 | - | few | TRBV5-4 | CASSGKLGATSYQETQYF
TRBJ1-6 | TRBD1 | - | TRBV5-6 | CASSLLGRGPDNSPLHF
TRBJ2-5 | - | - | TRBV21-1 | CASSKALLLAGLQETQYF
TRBJ2-7 | - | - | TRBV4-1 | CASSQDPGGLYEQYF
TRBJ1-1 | - | - | TRBV28 | CASSYRTNTEAFF
TRBJ2-2 | TRBD2 | - | TRBV12-5 | CASGWGGITGELFF
TRBJ1-6 | TRBD1 | - | TRBV18 | CASSPNQGADSPLHF
TRBJ2-3 | - | - | TRBV27 | CASSLSLMGLDISSTDTQYF
TRBJ2-1 | - | few | TRBV5-1 | CASSPEGGGQYNEQFF
TRBJ1-5 | - | - | TRBV2 | CASTPEQGNQPQHF
TRBJ2-5 | TRBD1 | - | TRBV5-1 | CASSSPDRGETQYF
TRBJ2-7 | - | few | TRBV7-6 | CASSLALHSYEQYF
TRBJ2-7 | - | - | TRBV6-5 | CASSRQTTGTYEQYF
TRBJ2-6 | - | - | TRBV7-8 | CASSSGQHGGANVLTF
TRBJ2-7 | TRBD2 | - | TRBV7-2 | CASSLTSGGYEQYF
TRBJ2-7 | TRBD1 | - | TRBV7-9 | CASQPTGTVDPPEQYF
TRBJ2-1 | - | - | TRBV27 | CASSLGAGRFYNEQFF
TRBJ2-3 | TRBD1 | - | TRBV5-1 | CASSQGQPSTDTQYF